The sequence of this T cell receptor (beta chain) was determined in a study of blood T cells in healthy people across ages. A single count supports this clonotype. Its specificity is not known. The sample, about 9.7 milliliters of peripheral blood, was drawn from each donor. Whole-study findings and limits: Researchers judged that diversity estimates from one million T cells fell short of true values.

Next came a second PCR, run for about 7 to 12 cycles, which used a sample-barcoded 5' primer along with a J-beta primer mix. Each cDNA molecule was tagged by a template-switch adaptor that had 12 random nucleotides. TCRdb analysed the 5' RACE reads with MiXCR anew, one entry per CDR3 protein. The data show some 1.7 million distinct CDR3 sequences, 28% seen once. Trimming stripped 3 bases from V and 9 bases from J, with 24 bases between. CDR1 MGHDK and CDR2 SYGVNS come from the germline V gene. The CDR3 is 17 residues long. Sequencing was performed on blood. The source is a woman in her 30s in good health. The J gene is TRBJ1-5, the V gene TRBV25-1; TRBD1 is a possible D gene (5 bases). The CDR3 reads CASSDLLEEWGVWPQHF. CDR3 sequence (DNA): TGTGCCAGCAGTGACCTCCTGGAGGAGTGGGGGGTGTGGCCCCAGCATTTT.